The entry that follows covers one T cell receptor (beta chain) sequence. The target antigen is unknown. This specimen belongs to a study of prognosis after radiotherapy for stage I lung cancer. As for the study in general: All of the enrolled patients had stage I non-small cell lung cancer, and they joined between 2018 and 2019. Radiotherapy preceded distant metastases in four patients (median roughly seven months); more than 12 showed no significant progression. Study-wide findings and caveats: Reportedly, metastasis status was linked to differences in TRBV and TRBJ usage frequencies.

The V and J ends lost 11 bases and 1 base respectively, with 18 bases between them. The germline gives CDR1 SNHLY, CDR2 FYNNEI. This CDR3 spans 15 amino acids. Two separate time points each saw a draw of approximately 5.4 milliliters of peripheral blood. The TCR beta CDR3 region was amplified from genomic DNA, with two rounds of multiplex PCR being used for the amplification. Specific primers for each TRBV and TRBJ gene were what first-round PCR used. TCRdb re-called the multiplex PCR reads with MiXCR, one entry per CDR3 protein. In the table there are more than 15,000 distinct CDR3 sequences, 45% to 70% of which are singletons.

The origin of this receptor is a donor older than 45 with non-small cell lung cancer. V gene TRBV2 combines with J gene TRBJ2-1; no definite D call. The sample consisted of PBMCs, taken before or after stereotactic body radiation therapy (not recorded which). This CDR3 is CASNRPLGSYNEQFF. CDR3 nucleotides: TGTGCCTCAAATAGGCCCCTAGGGTCCTACAATGAGCAGTTCTTC. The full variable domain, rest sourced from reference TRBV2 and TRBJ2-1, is EPEVTQTPSHQVTQMGQEVILRCVPISNHLYFYWYRQILGQKVEFLVSFYNNEISEKSEIFDDQFSVERPDGSNFTLKIRSTKLEDSAMYFCASNRPLGSYNEQFFGPGTRLTVL.